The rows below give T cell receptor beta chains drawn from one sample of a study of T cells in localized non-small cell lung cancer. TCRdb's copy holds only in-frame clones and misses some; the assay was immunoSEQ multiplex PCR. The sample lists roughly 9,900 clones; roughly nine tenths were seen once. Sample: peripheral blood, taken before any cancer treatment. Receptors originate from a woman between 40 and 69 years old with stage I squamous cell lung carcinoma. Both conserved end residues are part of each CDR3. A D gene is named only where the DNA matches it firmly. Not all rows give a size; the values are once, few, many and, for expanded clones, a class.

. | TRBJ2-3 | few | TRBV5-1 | CASSNSPVTDTQYF | TGCGCCAGCAGTAACTCGCCTGTTACAGATACGCAGTATTTT
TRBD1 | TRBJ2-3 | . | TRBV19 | CASARGQGITDTQYF | TGTGCCAGTGCCAGGGGACAGGGGATTACAGATACGCAGTATTTT
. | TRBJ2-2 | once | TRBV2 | CASREGTANTGELFF | TGTGCCAGCAGGGAGGGGACGGCGAACACCGGGGAGCTGTTTTTT
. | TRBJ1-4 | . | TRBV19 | CASSAQGLSNEKLFF | TGTGCCAGTAGTGCCCAGGGTTTATCTAATGAAAAACTGTTTTTT
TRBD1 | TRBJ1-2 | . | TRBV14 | CASSQVGSGGPRNYGYTF | TGTGCCAGCAGCCAAGTCGGGTCAGGGGGCCCCCGGAACTATGGCTACACCTTC
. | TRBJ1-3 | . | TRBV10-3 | CAISDGSTVRSDHF | TGTGCCATCAGTGACGGGTCGACAGTTAGGTCCGATCATTTT
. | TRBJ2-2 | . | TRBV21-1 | CASSANTGLTGELFF | TGTGCCAGCAGTGCTAACACAGGCTTGACCGGGGAGCTGTTTTTT
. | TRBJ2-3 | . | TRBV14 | CASSQVWGRTGTDTQYF | TGTGCCAGCAGCCAAGTATGGGGTAGGACGGGGACAGATACGCAGTATTTT
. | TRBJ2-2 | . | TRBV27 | CASSLFVGDGELFF | TGTGCCAGCAGTTTATTCGTCGGGGACGGGGAGCTGTTTTTT
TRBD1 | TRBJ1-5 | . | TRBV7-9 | CASSSGQGERNQPQHF | TGTGCCAGCAGCTCCGGACAGGGTGAGAGGAATCAGCCCCAGCATTTT
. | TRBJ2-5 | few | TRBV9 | CASSEGETQYF | TGTGCCAGCAGCGAGGGGGAGACCCAGTACTTC
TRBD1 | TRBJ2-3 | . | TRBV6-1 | CASSRGQGADTQYF | TGTGCCAGCAGCCGGGGACAGGGGGCAGATACGCAGTATTTT
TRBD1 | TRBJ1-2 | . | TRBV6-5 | CASSFRWDRVYGYTF | TGTGCCAGCAGTTTTCGATGGGACAGGGTCTATGGCTACACCTTC
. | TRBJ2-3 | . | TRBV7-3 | CASSLGGGVHTDTQYF | TGTGCCAGCAGCTTAGGAGGCGGGGTACACACAGATACGCAGTATTTT